Listed below are T cell receptor beta chains from one sample, sequenced in a study of response to subunit inactivated influenza vaccine. TCRdb itself ran the RT-PCR reads through MiXCR, one entry per CDR3 protein. The sample includes 600,000 to 850,000 distinct CDR3 sequences, 12% to 15% of them seen just once. The source was PBMCs from blood, collected less than 15 days before vaccination. These receptors all come from a man in his forties or fifties who received an inactivated influenza vaccine. CDR3s include the opening cysteine and the closing phenylalanine or tryptophan. Fields, in order: CDR3 length, D gene, clone size, J gene, V gene, CDR3 protein, CDR3 DNA. D genes are given only for firm matches. Clone size is not always given. Where it is, it says once, few, many or a class for expanded clones.

>14|.|.|TRBJ1-2|TRBV7-9
CASSLTDLIYGYTF
TGTGCCAGCAGCTTGACAGATCTCATCTATGGCTACACCTTC
>14|TRBD1|.|TRBJ1-1|TRBV15
CATSRGDRSTEAFF
TGTGCCACCAGCAGAGGGGACAGAAGCACTGAAGCTTTCTTT
>14|.|many|TRBJ2-2|TRBV3-1
CASSRGDESGELFF
TGTGCCAGCAGCCGGGGGGACGAGTCCGGGGAGCTGTTTTTT
>17|.|.|TRBJ1-1|TRBV11-2
CASSPRVRARGVTEAFF
TGTGCCAGCAGCCCTCGGGTCAGGGCTAGAGGAGTCACTGAAGCTTTCTTT
>16|.|few|TRBJ2-2|TRBV7-2
CASSHTNGALAGELFF
TGTGCCAGCAGCCATACGAATGGGGCCCTCGCCGGGGAGCTGTTTTTT
>12|.|.|TRBJ2-1|TRBV4-2
CASSQDTLPSVF
TGTGCCAGCAGCCAAGATACCCTTCCTAGCGTCTTC
>20|TRBD2|.|TRBJ2-4|TRBV19
CASSLTLSGTVLLAKNIQYF
TGTGCCAGTAGCCTCACCCTTAGCGGGACTGTTCTACTAGCCAAAAACATTCAGTACTTC
>14|.|.|TRBJ1-1|TRBV20-1
CSAREAGRGTEAFF
TGCAGTGCTAGAGAGGCAGGGAGGGGCACTGAAGCTTTCTTT
>14|.|.|TRBJ2-7|TRBV20-1
CSARDRELPYEQYF
TGCAGTGCTAGAGATAGGGAACTACCTTACGAGCAGTACTTC
>17|.|.|TRBJ1-1|TRBV6-5
CASSYSMVRGLNTEVFF
TGTGCCAGCAGTTACTCGATGGTCAGGGGACTGAACACTGAAGTTTTCTTT
>14|TRBD2|few|TRBJ2-3|TRBV11-3
CASSSRGGGDTQYF
TGTGCCAGCAGCTCCCGGGGGGGAGGAGATACGCAGTATTTT
>12|.|few|TRBJ1-2|TRBV3-1
CASSQSTGGYTF
TGTGCCAGCAGCCAAAGCACTGGAGGCTACACCTTC
>10|.|few|TRBJ2-1|TRBV10-3
CAMGGVEQFF
TGTGCCATGGGTGGGGTTGAGCAGTTCTTC
>16|TRBD2|.|TRBJ2-5|TRBV29-1
CSVELPGLAEWGTQYF
TGCAGCGTTGAGCTCCCGGGACTAGCGGAATGGGGGACCCAGTACTTC
>14|.|few|TRBJ1-1|TRBV15
CATSRDRAGTEAFF
TGTGCCACCAGCAGAGATCGCGCGGGCACTGAAGCTTTCTTT
>18|.|.|TRBJ2-2|TRBV24-1
CATSDLSFPGENTGELFF
TGTGCCACCAGTGATTTGTCCTTCCCAGGGGAGAACACCGGGGAGCTGTTTTTT
>15|TRBD2|.|TRBJ2-5|TRBV12-3/TRBV12-4
CASSSASGGGRTQYF
TGTGCCAGCAGTTCGGCTAGCGGGGGGGGCAGGACCCAGTACTTC
>15|.|.|TRBJ2-5|TRBV20-1
CSARDYIGDRETQYF
TGCAGTGCTAGAGATTATATAGGCGACAGAGAGACCCAGTACTTC
>15|TRBD1|.|TRBJ2-7|TRBV28
CASRRLGQGSYEQYF
TGTGCCAGCCGCCGACTGGGACAGGGTTCCTACGAGCAGTACTTC
>14|TRBD1|few|TRBJ2-1|TRBV11-3
CASSLGQGVNEQFF
TGTGCCAGCAGCTTGGGACAGGGTGTCAATGAGCAGTTCTTC
>11|.|many|TRBJ2-7|TRBV28
CASSLSTEQYF
TGTGCCAGCAGTTTAAGTACCGAGCAGTACTTC
>14|TRBD1|.|TRBJ1-2|TRBV28
CASSLSQGAYGYTF
TGTGCCAGCAGTTTAAGCCAGGGGGCCTATGGCTACACCTTC
>16|.|few|TRBJ2-1|TRBV19
CASSRPSARSYNEQFF
TGTGCCAGTAGTAGACCTAGCGCCCGCTCCTACAATGAGCAGTTCTTC
>14|.|few|TRBJ1-1|TRBV18
CASSQVLPNTEAFF
TGTGCCAGCTCCCAGGTACTCCCGAACACTGAAGCTTTCTTT
>16|.|many|TRBJ2-1|TRBV2
CASSEGRHRSGNEQFF
TGTGCCAGCAGTGAAGGACGACACAGGTCGGGAAATGAGCAGTTCTTC
>16|TRBD1|.|TRBJ2-5|TRBV18
CASSPRTGMKEETQYF
TGTGCCAGCTCACCCCGGACAGGGATGAAGGAAGAGACCCAGTACTTC
>14|.|many|TRBJ2-3|TRBV27
CASSLLGAPDTQYF
TGTGCCAGCAGTTTATTGGGGGCACCAGATACGCAGTATTTT